This TCR beta chain was sequenced during a study of blood T cell repertoires in COVID-19. V was pared by 2 bases and J by 0 bases, with 11 bases between. Germline V gives CDR1 SGHAT, CDR2 FQNNGV. This CDR3 is 16 amino acids long. Sequencing used immunoSEQ multiplex PCR; TCRdb keeps in-frame clones, though not all of them. This table has about 160,000 clones, roughly 80% appearing once. The sequenced sample consisted of peripheral blood. This chain joins TRBV11-2 and TRBJ1-5, with D perhaps TRBD1 (5 bases). The source of this sequence is a woman aged 40 to 50 with COVID-19, enrolled during active disease. The chain's CDR3 is CASSLRADSSNQPQHF. The CDR3 DNA reads as TGTGCCAGCAGCTTACGGGCAGACAGTAGCAATCAGCCCCAGCATTTT.